Below are 18 T cell receptor beta chains sequenced from a single sample in a study of shared clonotypes between healthy human individuals. Clones were read by immunoSEQ multiplex PCR, and TCRdb kept only the in-frame ones, dropping some. Of 98,000 or so clones detected, 55% to 70% appear once; the ten largest clones hold approximately 24%. The specimen was memory CD8+ T cells sorted from blood. As to subset: CD45RO+ cells pooled with CCR7-negative TemRA cells. These receptor sequences come from a woman aged 25 to 39 in good health.

The V call is TRBV27, the J call TRBJ1-4, with 7 bases lining up with TRBD1. The CDR3 is 13 amino acids. The V gene end was trimmed by 8 bases and the J gene end by 5 bases; junction bases not matched to a gene: 5. The V gene's germline CDR1 is MNHEY and CDR2 SMNVEV (reference sequence). CDR3 region: CASGTAVNEKLFF. CDR3 DNA: TGTGCCAGCGGGACAGCGGTAAATGAAAAACTGTTTTTT. The complete variable domain, with remaining parts taken from reference TRBV27 and TRBJ1-4, reads EAQVTQNPRYLITVTGKKLTVTCSQNMNHEYMSWYRQDPGLGLRQIYYSMNVEVTDKGDVPEGYKVSRKEKRNFPLILESPSPNQTSLYFCASGTAVNEKLFFGSGTQLSVL.

The V gene is TRBV4-1, the J gene TRBJ1-4, with D unresolved. This CDR3 region has 12 residues. Trimming stripped 1 base from V and 8 bases from J, with 5 bases between. Per germline, CDR1 MGHRA and CDR2 YSYEKL. The CDR3 nucleotides read TGCGCCAGCAGCCAAGTGAGGGAAAAACTGTTTTTT. This translates into CASSQVREKLFF.

V gene TRBV19 combines with J gene TRBJ2-7; the D gene is possibly TRBD1 (5 bases). Germline V lookup: CDR1 LNHDA, CDR2 SQIVND (reference sequence). Deletions cut 5 bases from V and 0 bases from J, with 8 bases between. This CDR3 contains 13 residues. The CDR3 loop is CASSDRISYEQYF. Written as DNA, the CDR3 is TGTGCCAGTAGTGACAGAATCTCCTACGAGCAGTACTTC.

The rearrangement joins TRBV7-9 to TRBJ1-3, with no clear D. The germline CDR1 and CDR2 sequences are SEHNR and FQNEAQ (reference sequence). This CDR3 region has 19 residues. The germline V and J ends were trimmed by 5 bases and 3 bases, with 26 bases remaining between them. The CDR3 spells CASSRPPVSTTYGGNTIYF. The CDR3 region has the DNA TGTGCCAGCAGCCGCCCCCCGGTGTCCACAACCTATGGTGGAAACACCATATATTTT.

This rearrangement joins TRBV9 to TRBJ2-2, with D unresolved. Trimming removed 4 bases from V and 0 bases from J, with 19 bases in between. The CDR3 totals 18 residues. The germline gives CDR1 SGDLS, CDR2 YYNGEE. DNA of the CDR3: TGTGCCAGCAGCCCACACTCGCCACTCCCCCCGAACACCGGGGAGCTGTTTTTT. Translated, it gives CASSPHSPLPPNTGELFF.

The CDR3: CAWSVSGVEQYF. The DNA for the CDR3 is TGTGCCTGGAGTGTGTCGGGTGTCGAGCAGTACTTC. The V gene is TRBV30, the J gene TRBJ2-5; D unresolved. The J call may be faulty, since TRBJ2-7 better matches the DNA end. This CDR3 is 12 amino acids long. The germline V gene encodes CDR1 GTSNPN and CDR2 SVGIG (reference sequence).

V usage is TRBV23-1 and J usage is TRBJ1-1, with unresolved D. TRBV23-1 falls under the ORF class, with uncertain function. The CDR3 sequence is 16 residues long. V was clipped by 2 bases and J by 0 bases, with 13 bases between them. The CDR3: CASSQRVQLLNTEAFF. In DNA, the CDR3 is TGCGCCAGCAGTCAAAGGGTTCAACTGTTGAACACTGAAGCTTTCTTT.

The genes are TRBV4-1 and TRBJ2-3; unclear D gene. CDR1 is MGHRA, CDR2 YSYEKL, per germline. The CDR3 length is 12 residues. Trimming stripped 2 bases from V and 5 bases from J, with 5 bases between. CDR3 sequence (DNA): TGCGCCAGCAGCCAACCCCTAGATACGCAGTATTTT. The encoded protein is CASSQPLDTQYF.

The chain employs TRBV28 and TRBJ1-5; the D is unclear. In germline, CDR1 is MDHEN, CDR2 SYDVKM. The CDR3 loop spans 12 amino acids. Deletions cut 1 base from V and 9 bases from J, with 7 bases between. The CDR3 reads CASSLLVRPQHF. The CDR3 nucleotides read TGTGCCAGCAGTTTATTGGTGCGGCCCCAGCATTTT.

The chain combines TRBV19 with TRBJ1-1, with D hard to call. In germline, CDR1 is LNHDA, CDR2 SQIVND (reference sequence). CDR3 length: 13 residues. Between the trimmed V and J ends, which lost 6 bases and 1 base, there was a span of 9 bases. DNA of the CDR3: TGTGCCAGTAGCCCGGGCCGGAACACTGAAGCTTTCTTT. Residues: CASSPGRNTEAFF.

This clone has a handful of counts. The chain combines TRBV25-1 with TRBJ2-7, with 9 positions matching TRBD2. CDR1 MGHDK and CDR2 SYGVNS come from the germline V gene. This CDR3 is 15 amino acids long. V lost 5 bases to trimming and J lost 7 bases; unmatched junction nucleotides: 12. The CDR3 region has the DNA TGTGCCAGCAGTTATGTATTAGCGGGAGAAGATGAGCAGTACTTC. Amino acid sequence: CASSYVLAGEDEQYF.

This rearrangement joins TRBV5-4 to TRBJ2-3; D unclear. Trimming cost V 4 bases and J 2 bases, with 17 bases left between them. This CDR3 comprises 16 residues. The germline CDR1 and CDR2 sequences are SGHNT and YYREEE (reference sequence). For the CDR3, the DNA is TGTGCCAGCAGCGAGGTACTCCGACAAAACACAGATACGCAGTATTTT. It specifies CASSEVLRQNTDTQYF.

The rearrangement uses TRBV4-2 and TRBJ2-1; possible D gene TRBD1, 6 bases. Per germline, CDR1 LGHNA and CDR2 YNFKEQ. The ends were cut back, 0 bases at V and 0 bases at J, with 21 bases in the middle. There are 20 residues in the CDR3. CDR3 region: CASSQEGHQGRYSSYNEQFF. Written as DNA, the CDR3 is TGTGCCAGCAGCCAAGAGGGGCATCAGGGGCGGTACAGCTCCTACAATGAGCAGTTCTTC.

This clone has only one observation. This chain links TRBV5-1 with TRBJ2-5; D remains unclear. The CDR3 is 14 residues long. V gave up 6 bases and J gave up 5 bases, with 17 bases separating them. The germline V gene encodes CDR1 SGHRS and CDR2 YFSETQ. The CDR3 coding sequence is TGCGCCAGCAAGGCGTGGTTCCTTCGGGAGACCCAGTACTTC. It yields the protein CASKAWFLRETQYF.

This clone appeared a single time. The V call is TRBV27, the J call TRBJ1-5; 9 nucleotides line up with TRBD1. V shed 6 bases, J shed 4 bases, and the junction held 10 bases outside the gene matches. CDR1 MNHEY and CDR2 SMNVEV come from the germline V gene (reference sequence). This CDR3 is 16 amino acids long. The CDR3 protein is CASRTNRGLRNQPQHF. In DNA form, the CDR3 reads TGTGCCAGCAGGACCAACAGGGGGCTGAGAAATCAGCCCCAGCATTTT.

The chain combines TRBV6-1 with TRBJ1-2; weak D call: TRBD1 (5 bases). This CDR3 has 17 residues. Trimming left V 3 bases short and J 8 bases short, with 25 bases between. Germline V CDR1 and CDR2: MNHNS, SASEGT. The CDR3 DNA reads as TGTGCCAGCAGTGACCCCTGGGGAGCAGGGAGGGCGGTCGGCTACACCTTC. This translates into CASSDPWGAGRAVGYTF.

The chain uses TRBV27 and TRBJ1-5; D possibly corresponds to TRBD1 (5 bases). Trimming removed 5 bases from V and 1 base from J, with 12 bases in between. This CDR3 is 15 amino acids long. CDR1 and CDR2 (germline): MNHEY, SMNVEV (reference sequence). For the CDR3, the DNA is TGTGCCAGCAGTCCCAGGGTTTGGAGCAATCAGCCCCAGCATTTT. The encoded protein is CASSPRVWSNQPQHF.

The chain combines TRBV4-2 with TRBJ2-5; D is perhaps TRBD2 (6 bases). The CDR3 has 12 amino acids. Trimming took 5 bases from V and 9 from J, leaving 13 bases between them. Germline V gene lookup returns CDR1 LGHNA and CDR2 YNFKEQ. In DNA, the CDR3 is TGTGCCAGCAGCACCCCGGGGGAGGCCCAGTACTTC. The encoded protein is CASSTPGEAQYF.